This TCR beta chain derives from a study of metastatic and nonmetastatic thyroid tumors. TCRdb redid the clone calls on the PCR reads using MiXCR. The sample yields roughly 35,000 clones, roughly a third seen once. Trimming cost V 0 bases and J 1 base; bases outside gene matches: 14. The CDR3 covers 19 residues. The germline V gene encodes CDR1 DFQATT and CDR2 SNEGSKA (reference sequence). Treatment of any kind had been given to no patient before thyroid surgery. This clone was observed many times. The sequenced sample was tumor tissue. The V and J genes are TRBV20-1 and TRBJ2-5; TRBD2 aligns across 10 bases. The sequence was obtained from a female donor with papillary thyroid cancer or a benign thyroid nodule (not recorded which). Some clones in this sample may be carry-over from other donors' samples. Here the CDR3 DNA reads TGCAGTGCTAGAGATTGGTGGGGAGCGGGGGGGCAAGGCCAAGAGACCCAGTACTTC. Translated, it gives CSARDWWGAGGQGQETQYF.